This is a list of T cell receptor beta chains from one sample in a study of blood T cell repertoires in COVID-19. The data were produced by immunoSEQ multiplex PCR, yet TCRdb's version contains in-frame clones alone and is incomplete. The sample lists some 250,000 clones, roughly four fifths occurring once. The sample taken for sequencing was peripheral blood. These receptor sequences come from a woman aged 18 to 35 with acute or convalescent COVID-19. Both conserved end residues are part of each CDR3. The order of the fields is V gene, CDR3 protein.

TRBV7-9 CASSLATGPRGEKLFF
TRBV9 CASSALAGGADTQYF
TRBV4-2 CASSPGAGLYEQFF
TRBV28 CASSLTGQGRGNEKLFF
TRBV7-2 CASSLTGTVANSPLHF
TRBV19 CASSTNRRAGGQPQHF
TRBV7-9 CASSLDLGLATYEQYF
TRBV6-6 CASRPWDRESYGYTF
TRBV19 CASSTLDRDTEAFF
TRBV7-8 CASSLDRRLNSPLHF
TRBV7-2 CASSFGLAGSTDTQYF
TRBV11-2 CASSLEDRDNSPLHF
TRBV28 CASSFGFREAFF
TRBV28 CASSFGGRAEQFF
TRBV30 CAWSVPGNTEAFF
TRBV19 CASSLLSSYNEQFF
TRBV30 CAWRRQGANEQFF
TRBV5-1 CASSLAGTSGSHPPPWNEQFF
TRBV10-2 CASSAGTMMNTEAFF
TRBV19 CASSLPGQFYTGELFF
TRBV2 CASRVSGTDTQYF
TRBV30 CARGRVRGTEAFF
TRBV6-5 CASSYSLAGVGDEQFF
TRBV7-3 CASSLGTSGRITGELFF
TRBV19 CASSIFSSGSYNEQFF
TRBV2 CASRRDRGETQYF
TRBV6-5 CASSYAQGANYGYTF
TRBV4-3 CASSQESRVGSYEQYF
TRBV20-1 CSASNRDRETEAFF
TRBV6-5 CASSYSNSIPYEQYF
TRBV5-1 CASSLESGYEAFF
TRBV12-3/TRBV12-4 CASSLQGFTEAFF
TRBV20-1 CSASSDSNEKLFF
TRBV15 CATSRGTGSTDTQYF
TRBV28 CASSSQYQETQYF
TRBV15 CATSSPGTSGDPENEQFF